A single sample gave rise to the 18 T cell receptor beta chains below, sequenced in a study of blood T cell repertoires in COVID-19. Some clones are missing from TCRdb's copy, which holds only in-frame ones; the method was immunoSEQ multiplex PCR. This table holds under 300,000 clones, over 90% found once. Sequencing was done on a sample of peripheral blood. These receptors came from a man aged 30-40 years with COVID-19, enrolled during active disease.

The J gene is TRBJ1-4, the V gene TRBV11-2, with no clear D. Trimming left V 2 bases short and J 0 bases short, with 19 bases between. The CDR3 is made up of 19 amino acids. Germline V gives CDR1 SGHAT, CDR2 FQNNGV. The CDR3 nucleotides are TGTGCCAGCAGCTTATGGTCCCCCGAAAAAATAGCAACTAATGAAAAACTGTTTTTT. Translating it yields CASSLWSPEKIATNEKLFF.

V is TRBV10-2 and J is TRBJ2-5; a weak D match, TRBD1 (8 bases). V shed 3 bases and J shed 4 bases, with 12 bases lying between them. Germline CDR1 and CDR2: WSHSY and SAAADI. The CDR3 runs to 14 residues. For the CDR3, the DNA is TGCGCCAGCAGTGATACAGGGGGGGGAGAGACCCAGTACTTC. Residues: CASSDTGGGETQYF.

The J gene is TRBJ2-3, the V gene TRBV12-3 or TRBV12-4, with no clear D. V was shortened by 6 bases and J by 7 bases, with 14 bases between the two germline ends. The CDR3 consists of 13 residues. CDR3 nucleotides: TGTGCCAGCAGCCCCAGACTTGTCTATACGCAGTATTTT. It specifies CASSPRLVYTQYF.

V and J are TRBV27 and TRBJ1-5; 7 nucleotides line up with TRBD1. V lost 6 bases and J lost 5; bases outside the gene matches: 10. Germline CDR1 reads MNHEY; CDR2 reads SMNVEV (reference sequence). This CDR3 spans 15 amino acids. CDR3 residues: CASSIGTAIHQPQHF. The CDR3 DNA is TGTGCCAGCAGCATAGGGACAGCAATTCATCAGCCCCAGCATTTT.

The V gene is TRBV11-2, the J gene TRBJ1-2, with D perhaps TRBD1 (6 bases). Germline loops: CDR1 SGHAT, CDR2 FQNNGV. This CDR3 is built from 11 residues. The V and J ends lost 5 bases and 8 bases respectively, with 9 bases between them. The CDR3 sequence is CASSPGAGYTF. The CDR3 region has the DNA TGTGCCAGCAGCCCAGGGGCCGGCTACACCTTC. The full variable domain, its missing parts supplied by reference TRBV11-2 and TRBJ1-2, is EAGVAQSPRYKIIEKRQSVAFWCNPISGHATLYWYQQILGQGPKLLIQFQNNGVVDDSQLPKDRFSAERLKGVDSTLKIQPAKLEDSAVYLCASSPGAGYTFGSGTRLTVV.

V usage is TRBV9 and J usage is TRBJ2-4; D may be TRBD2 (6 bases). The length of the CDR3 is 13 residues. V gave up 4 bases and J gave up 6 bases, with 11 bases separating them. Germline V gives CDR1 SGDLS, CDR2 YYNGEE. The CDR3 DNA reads TGTGCCAGCAGCCCGGGACTCGTAAACATTCAGTACTTC. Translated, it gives CASSPGLVNIQYF.

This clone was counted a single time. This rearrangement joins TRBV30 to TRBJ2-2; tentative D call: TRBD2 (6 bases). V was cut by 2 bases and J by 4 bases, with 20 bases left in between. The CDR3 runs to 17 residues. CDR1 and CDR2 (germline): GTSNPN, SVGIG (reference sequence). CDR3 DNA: TGTGCCTGGAGTTCCCAAAGTTGGAGGGATGGCACCGGGGAGCTGTTTTTT. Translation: CAWSSQSWRDGTGELFF.

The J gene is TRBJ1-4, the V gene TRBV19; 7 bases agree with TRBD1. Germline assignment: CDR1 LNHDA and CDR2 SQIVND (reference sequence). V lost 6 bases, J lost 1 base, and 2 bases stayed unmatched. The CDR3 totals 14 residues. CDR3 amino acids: CASSRTGTNEKLFF. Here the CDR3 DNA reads TGTGCCAGTAGCCGGACAGGAACTAATGAAAAACTGTTTTTT.

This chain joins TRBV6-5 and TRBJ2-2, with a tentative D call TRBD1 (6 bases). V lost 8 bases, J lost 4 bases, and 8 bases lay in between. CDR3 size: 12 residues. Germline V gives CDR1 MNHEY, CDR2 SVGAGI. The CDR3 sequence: CASEGGTGELFF. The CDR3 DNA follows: TGTGCCAGCGAAGGGGGCACCGGGGAGCTGTTTTTT.

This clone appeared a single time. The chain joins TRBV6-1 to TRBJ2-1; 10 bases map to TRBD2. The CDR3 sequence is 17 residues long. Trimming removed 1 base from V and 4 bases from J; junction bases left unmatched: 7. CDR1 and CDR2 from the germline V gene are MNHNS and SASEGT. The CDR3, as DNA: TGTGCCAGCAGTGAAGTACAGCGGGGGGGACATTACAATGAGCAGTTCTTC. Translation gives CASSEVQRGGHYNEQFF.

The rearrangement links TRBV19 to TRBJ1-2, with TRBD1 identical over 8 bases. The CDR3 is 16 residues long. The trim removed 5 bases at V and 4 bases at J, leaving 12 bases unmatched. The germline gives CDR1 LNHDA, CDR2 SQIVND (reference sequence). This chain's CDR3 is CASSPRQGARGYGYTF. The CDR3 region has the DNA TGTGCCAGTAGTCCCCGTCAGGGGGCGCGGGGCTATGGCTACACCTTC.

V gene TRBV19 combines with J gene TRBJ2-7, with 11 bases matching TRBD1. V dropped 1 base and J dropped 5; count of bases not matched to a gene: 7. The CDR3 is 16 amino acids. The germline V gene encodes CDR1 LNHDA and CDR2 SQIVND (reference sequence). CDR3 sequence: CASSIAFGQGANEQYF. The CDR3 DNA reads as TGTGCCAGTAGTATAGCCTTTGGACAGGGGGCCAACGAGCAGTACTTC.

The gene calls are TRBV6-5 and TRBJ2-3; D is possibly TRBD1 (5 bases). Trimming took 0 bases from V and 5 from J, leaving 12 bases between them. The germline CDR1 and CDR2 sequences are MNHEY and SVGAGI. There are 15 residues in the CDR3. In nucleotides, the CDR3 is TGTGCCAGCAGTTACTCGAGAAGGGGAATAGATACGCAGTATTTT. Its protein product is CASSYSRRGIDTQYF.

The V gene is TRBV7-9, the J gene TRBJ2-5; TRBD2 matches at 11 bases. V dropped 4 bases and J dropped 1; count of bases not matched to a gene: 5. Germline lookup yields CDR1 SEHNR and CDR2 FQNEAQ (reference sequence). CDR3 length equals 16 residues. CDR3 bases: TGTGCCAGCAGCTCTGGACTAGCGGGCGTCCAAGAGACCCAGTACTTC. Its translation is CASSSGLAGVQETQYF.

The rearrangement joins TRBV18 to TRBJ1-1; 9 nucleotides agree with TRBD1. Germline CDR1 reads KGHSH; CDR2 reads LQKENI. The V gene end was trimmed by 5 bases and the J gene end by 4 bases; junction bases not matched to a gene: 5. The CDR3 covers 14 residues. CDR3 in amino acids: CASSIQGAGTEAFF. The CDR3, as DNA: TGTGCCAGCTCAATACAGGGGGCAGGCACTGAAGCTTTCTTT.

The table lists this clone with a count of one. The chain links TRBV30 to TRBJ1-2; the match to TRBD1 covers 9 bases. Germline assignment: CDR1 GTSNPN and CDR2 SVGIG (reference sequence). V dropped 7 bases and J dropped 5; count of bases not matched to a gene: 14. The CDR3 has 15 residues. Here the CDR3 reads CAYFRDRAREYGYTF. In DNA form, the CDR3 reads TGTGCCTACTTCCGGGACAGGGCCCGAGAGTATGGCTACACCTTC.

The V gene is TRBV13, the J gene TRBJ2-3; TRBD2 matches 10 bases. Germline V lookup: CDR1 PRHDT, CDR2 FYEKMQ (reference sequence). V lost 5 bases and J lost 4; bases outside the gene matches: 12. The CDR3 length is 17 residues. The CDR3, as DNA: TGTGCCAGCAGCGATACCCTGGGACTAGCGCTTCCAGATACGCAGTATTTT. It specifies CASSDTLGLALPDTQYF.

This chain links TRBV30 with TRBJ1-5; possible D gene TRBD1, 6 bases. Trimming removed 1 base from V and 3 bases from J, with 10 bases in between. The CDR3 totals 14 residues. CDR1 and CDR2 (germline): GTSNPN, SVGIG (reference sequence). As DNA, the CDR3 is TGTGCCTGGAGTGGAGGGGGTTTCAATCAGCCCCAGCATTTT. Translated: CAWSGGGFNQPQHF. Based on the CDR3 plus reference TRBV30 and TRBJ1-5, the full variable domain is SQTIHQWPATLVQPVGSPLSLECTVEGTSNPNLYWYRQAAGRGLQLLFYSVGIGQISSEVPQNLSASRPQDRQFILSSKKLLLSDSGFYLCAWSGGGFNQPQHFGDGTRLSIL.